This T cell receptor beta chain was sequenced during a study of cytomegalovirus exposure and HLA in healthy donors. The wider study: An earlier analysis identified 95 million to 120 million unique TCR beta sequences in approximately 170 million T cells.

The length of the CDR3 is 13 residues. V was trimmed by 2 bases and J by 7 bases, leaving 11 bases between them. The V gene's germline CDR1 is WNHNN and CDR2 SYGVQD (reference sequence). To note about this clone: Its target is not known.

Overall study results and limits: In vitro checks showed that a few CMV-associated chains really do target CMV antigens. According to an earlier analysis, most TCR beta V segments yielded productive rearrangements about 90% or about 30% of the time. In a later analysis, across HLA loci, associated TCR counts were highest for DRB1, lowest for HLA-C.

The PCR had 60 Vbeta and 13 Jbeta primers. Assay used: immunoSEQ multiplex PCR; TCRdb lists only in-frame clones, some missing. The data hold tens of thousands of clones, with approximately 84% observed a single time. The receptor was derived from a man between 18 and 35 years old in good health and CMV-seronegative. This rearrangement joins TRBV10-1 to TRBJ1-1, with D uncertain. The specimen was PBMCs. The CDR3 DNA follows: TGCGCCAGCAGTGAGACGAGAAGCGGTGAAGCTTTCTTT. This sequence encodes CASSETRSGEAFF.